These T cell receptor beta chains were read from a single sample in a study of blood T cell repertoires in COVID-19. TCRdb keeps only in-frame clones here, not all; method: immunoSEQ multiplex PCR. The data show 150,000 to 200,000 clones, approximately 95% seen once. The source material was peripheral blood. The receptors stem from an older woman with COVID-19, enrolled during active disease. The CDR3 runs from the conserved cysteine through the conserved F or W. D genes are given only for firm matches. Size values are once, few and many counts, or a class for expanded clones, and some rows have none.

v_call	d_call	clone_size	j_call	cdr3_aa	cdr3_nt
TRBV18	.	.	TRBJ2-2	CASSPTGTGELFF	TGTGCCAGCTCACCAACAGGCACCGGGGAGCTGTTTTTT
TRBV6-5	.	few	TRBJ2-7	CASSRQGEQYF	TGTGCCAGCAGTCGTCAGGGCGAGCAGTACTTC
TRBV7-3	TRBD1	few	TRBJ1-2	CASSVDRDYGYTF	TGTGCCAGCAGCGTGGACAGGGACTATGGCTACACCTTC
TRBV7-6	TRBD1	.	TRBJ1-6	CASSSGQGEYSPLHF	TGTGCCAGCAGCTCTGGACAGGGAGAGTATTCACCCCTCCACTTT
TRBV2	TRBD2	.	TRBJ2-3	CASRGTSGADTQYF	TGTGCCAGCAGGGGGACTAGCGGAGCAGATACGCAGTATTTT
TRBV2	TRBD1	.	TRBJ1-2	CASRRDSLTGYGYTF	TGTGCCAGCAGAAGGGACAGCTTAACGGGCTATGGCTACACCTTC
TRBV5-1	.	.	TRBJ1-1	CASSSRPGFSTEAFF	TGCGCCAGCAGCTCTAGACCAGGGTTTTCCACTGAAGCTTTCTTT
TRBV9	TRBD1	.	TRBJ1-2	CASSPRTGNYGYTF	TGTGCCAGCAGCCCCCGGACAGGGAACTATGGCTACACCTTC
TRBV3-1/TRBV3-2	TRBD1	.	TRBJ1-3	CASSQGQGTGNTIYF	TGTGCCAGCAGCCAAGGACAGGGGACTGGAAACACCATATATTTT
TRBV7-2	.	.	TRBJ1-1	CASTYLQGVNTEAFF	TGTGCCAGCACCTACCTACAGGGAGTCAACACTGAAGCTTTCTTT
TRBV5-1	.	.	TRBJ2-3	CASSLAQGKSDTQYF	TGCGCCAGCAGCTTGGCCCAGGGGAAGAGCGATACGCAGTATTTT
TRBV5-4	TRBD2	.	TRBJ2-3	CASSSPGTRTQYF	TGTGCCAGCAGCTCCCCAGGGACTAGGACGCAGTATTTT
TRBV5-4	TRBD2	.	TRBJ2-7	CASSLGGAGGAYEQYF	TGTGCCAGCAGCTTGGGAGGAGCGGGGGGGGCGTACGAGCAGTACTTC
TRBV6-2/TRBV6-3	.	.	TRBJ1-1	CASSLGTSNTEAFF	TGTGCCAGCAGTCTCGGGACATCGAACACTGAAGCTTTCTTT
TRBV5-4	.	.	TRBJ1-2	CASSLAGDYGYTF	TGTGCCAGCAGCTTGGCAGGGGACTATGGCTACACCTTC
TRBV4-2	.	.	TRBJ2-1	CASSQVIFGNEQFF	TGTGCCAGCAGCCAAGTAATTTTCGGCAATGAGCAGTTCTTC
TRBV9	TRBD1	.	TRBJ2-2	CASSFTGGPGELFF	TGTGCCAGCAGTTTCACAGGGGGACCCGGGGAGCTGTTTTTT
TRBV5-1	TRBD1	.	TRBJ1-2	CASSPTDRVYGYTF	TGCGCCAGCAGCCCGACCGACAGGGTATATGGCTACACCTTC
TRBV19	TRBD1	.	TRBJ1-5	CASSIIQGIRNQPQHF	TGTGCCAGTAGTATAATACAGGGGATCCGCAATCAGCCCCAGCATTTT
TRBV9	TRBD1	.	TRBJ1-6	CASSVGGQMGKSPLHF	TGTGCCAGCAGCGTAGGGGGACAGATGGGGAAGTCACCCCTCCACTTT
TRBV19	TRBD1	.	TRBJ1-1	CASMDRGQSTEAFF	TGTGCCAGTATGGACAGGGGACAGAGCACTGAAGCTTTCTTT
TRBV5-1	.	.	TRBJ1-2	CASSLLTRRYGYTF	TGCGCCAGCAGCCTACTCACGAGGCGTTATGGCTACACCTTC
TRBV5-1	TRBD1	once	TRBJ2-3	CASSLWDRLKESTDTQYF	TGCGCCAGCAGCTTGTGGGACAGGCTAAAAGAGAGCACAGATACGCAGTATTTT
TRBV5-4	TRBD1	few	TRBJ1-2	CATQGAANYGYTF	TGTGCCACCCAGGGGGCTGCTAACTATGGCTACACCTTC
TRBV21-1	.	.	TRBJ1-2	CASSNQGRDVGGYTF	TGTGCCAGCAGCAACCAGGGCAGAGACGTGGGGGGCTACACCTTC
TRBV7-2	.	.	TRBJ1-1	CASSLASGLGTEAFF	TGTGCCAGCAGCTTAGCGTCGGGGTTGGGGACTGAAGCTTTCTTT
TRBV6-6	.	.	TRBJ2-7	CASSYGTDYEQYF	TGTGCCAGCAGTTACGGGACTGACTACGAGCAGTACTTC
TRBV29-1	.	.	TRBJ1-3	CSATEPPGAGNTIYF	TGCAGCGCCACCGAACCCCCAGGGGCTGGAAACACCATATATTTT
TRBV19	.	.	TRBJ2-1	CASSMSPGAYNEQFF	TGTGCCAGTAGTATGTCCCCGGGGGCCTACAATGAGCAGTTCTTC
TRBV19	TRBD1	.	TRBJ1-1	CASRRARDRGFGRVNTEAFF	TGTGCCAGTAGGCGCGCTCGGGACAGGGGGTTTGGTCGGGTGAACACTGAAGCTTTCTTT
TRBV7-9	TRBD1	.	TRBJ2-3	CASSLTTGVRTDTQYF	TGTGCCAGCAGCTTAACTACAGGGGTGAGAACAGATACGCAGTATTTT
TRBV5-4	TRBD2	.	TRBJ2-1	CASSQLSGGSYNEQFF	TGTGCCAGCAGCCAACTTAGCGGGGGCTCCTACAATGAGCAGTTCTTC
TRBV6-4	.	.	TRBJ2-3	CASSRDSSPTDTQYF	TGTGCCAGCAGTCGAGACAGTTCACCCACAGATACGCAGTATTTT
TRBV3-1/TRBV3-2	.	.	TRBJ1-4	CASSQDPSRQINEKLFF	TGTGCCAGCAGCCAAGATCCATCTCGACAGATTAATGAAAAACTGTTTTTT